Shown below are 21 T cell receptor beta chains from a single sample sequenced in a study of shared clonotypes between healthy human individuals. The assay was immunoSEQ multiplex PCR, and TCRdb's table has in-frame clones only and misses some. The table has roughly 1,500,000 clones, 98% seen once. Sequencing input: naive CD4+ T cells sorted from blood. Subset meaning: CD45RA+ positively selected. Receptors were obtained from a man aged 25-45 years in good health.

J is TRBJ2-7 and V is TRBV10-1, with 10 bases that match TRBD2. CDR3 length: 16 amino acids. CDR1 and CDR2 from the germline V gene are WNHNN and SYGVQD (reference sequence). Trimming took 8 bases from V and 1 from J; bases not matched to a gene: 11. In DNA form, the CDR3 reads TGCGCCAGCTACAATCCGGGACTAGCGAGATCCTACGAGCAGTACTTC. Protein sequence: CASYNPGLARSYEQYF.

The genes are TRBV30 and TRBJ2-7, with 7 positions matching TRBD2. J was trimmed by 0 bases and V by 4 bases; bases with no gene match: 9. There are 15 residues in the CDR3. Germline CDR1 GTSNPN, CDR2 SVGIG (reference sequence). CDR3 in amino acids: CAWNLGGSSSYEQYF. In DNA, the CDR3 is TGTGCCTGGAATCTCGGGGGGTCGAGCTCCTACGAGCAGTACTTC.

V and J are TRBV29-1 and TRBJ2-3; D is perhaps TRBD2 (6 bases). The V gene lost 7 bases and the J gene lost 3 bases, with 14 bases spanning the gap. Germline-derived CDR1 and CDR2 are SQVTM and ANQGSEA. The CDR3 covers 13 residues. CDR3 sequence: CSAKSRGTDTQYF. CDR3 DNA sequence: TGCAGCGCTAAATCCCGGGGGACAGATACGCAGTATTTT.

The chain links TRBV28 to TRBJ1-2; maybe TRBD1 (5 bases). Germline lookup yields CDR1 MDHEN and CDR2 SYDVKM. V lost 3 bases and J lost 2, with 16 bases in between. The CDR3 has 16 amino acids. DNA of the CDR3: TGTGCCAGCAGTTTGGAGCGTGGGGGAAGGAACTATGGCTACACCTTC. Its translation is CASSLERGGRNYGYTF.

The genes are TRBV6-5 and TRBJ2-3; 7 nucleotides align to TRBD2. Trimming cost V 0 bases and J 2 bases; bases outside gene matches: 5. In germline, CDR1 is MNHEY, CDR2 SVGAGI. The CDR3 loop spans 16 amino acids. The CDR3 nucleotides read TGTGCCAGCAGTTACTCGATTAGCGGGTACACAGATACGCAGTATTTT. It translates to CASSYSISGYTDTQYF.

V usage is TRBV9 and J usage is TRBJ2-3; perhaps TRBD1 as D (5 bases). V lost 3 bases and J lost 4, with 6 bases in between. Germline assignment: CDR1 SGDLS and CDR2 YYNGEE. This CDR3 has 12 residues. In nucleotides, the CDR3 is TGTGCCAGCAGCGGGGGCGCAGATACGCAGTATTTT. Its protein product is CASSGGADTQYF.

The chain has TRBV9 and TRBJ2-2; D gene unclear. Germline values: CDR1 SGDLS, CDR2 YYNGEE. V shed 3 bases and J shed 0 bases, with 6 bases lying between them. The CDR3 consists of 14 residues. CDR3 nucleotides: TGTGCCAGCAGCGCGATGTCGAACACCGGGGAGCTGTTTTTT. Translated, it gives CASSAMSNTGELFF.

The gene calls are TRBV5-1 and TRBJ1-3; the D is unclear. V was shortened by 1 base and J by 2 bases, with 16 bases between the two germline ends. There are 17 residues in the CDR3. Looked up from germline, CDR1 is SGHRS and CDR2 is YFSETQ. CDR3 amino acids: CASSLTNSKFTGNTIYF. CDR3 DNA: TGCGCCAGCAGCTTGACGAACAGCAAATTCACTGGAAACACCATATATTTT.

The chain links TRBV5-4 to TRBJ2-7; 7 bases match TRBD1. J was trimmed by 7 bases and V by 1 base; bases with no gene match: 8. CDR3 length: 14 amino acids. From germline, CDR1 is SGHNT and CDR2 YYREEE (reference sequence). The CDR3 nucleotides read TGTGCCAGCAGCTTGCCGGGACAGTATATGGAGCAGTACTTC. This translates into CASSLPGQYMEQYF.

This clone was seen once. The V and J genes are TRBV7-8 and TRBJ2-3, with 7 bases that match TRBD2. V lost 4 bases and J lost 7; bases outside the gene matches: 14. The CDR3 is 16 amino acids. The germline V gene encodes CDR1 SGHVS and CDR2 FQNEAQ. The CDR3 is CASSYIFGTTSNTQYF. The CDR3 DNA is TGTGCCAGCAGCTATATCTTCGGGACTACCTCCAATACGCAGTATTTT.

The chain carries TRBV19 and TRBJ2-3; 11 bases match TRBD2. The V gene's germline CDR1 is LNHDA and CDR2 SQIVND (reference sequence). The CDR3 is 16 amino acids. V was pared by 7 bases and J by 2 bases, with 8 bases of the junction left unmatched. The CDR3 DNA reads as TGTGCCAGTACCCCAAGACTAGCGGGGTACACAGATACGCAGTATTTT. Encoded protein: CASTPRLAGYTDTQYF.

The chain is built from TRBV19 and TRBJ1-5, with 7 positions matching TRBD1. CDR3 length: 11 amino acids. After removal of 6 bases from V and 15 bases from J, the junction contained 8 bases not matched to a gene. Germline V lookup: CDR1 LNHDA, CDR2 SQIVND (reference sequence). The CDR3 DNA reads TGTGCCAGTAGCCAGGACAGGCTCTGGCATTTT. Residues: CASSQDRLWHF. The variable domain in full, completed from reference TRBV19 and TRBJ1-5, reads DGGITQSPKYLFRKEGQNVTLSCEQNLNHDAMYWYRQDPGQGLRLIYYSQIVNDFQKGDIAEGYSVSREKKESFPLTVTSAQKNPTAFYLCASSQDRLWHFGDGTRLSIL.

A remark on this clone: Other nucleotide sequences in the sample specify the same CDR3. This rearrangement joins TRBV9 to TRBJ2-3; no firm D call. The CDR3 is 14 residues long. The V gene lost 0 bases and the J gene lost 6 bases, with 11 bases spanning the gap. CDR1 is SGDLS and CDR2 is YYNGEE in the germline V gene. DNA of the CDR3: TGTGCCAGCAGCGTAGCGGGTGGGCTGGATACGCAGTATTTT. As protein: CASSVAGGLDTQYF.

The rearrangement links TRBV5-4 to TRBJ2-1, with 9 bases that match TRBD2. Germline V gives CDR1 SGHNT, CDR2 YYREEE (reference sequence). The V segment lost 4 bases and the J segment 5 bases; nucleotides outside the gene matches: 7. This CDR3 has 15 residues. CDR3 residues: CASSRAGGQNNEQFF. Written as DNA, the CDR3 is TGTGCCAGCAGCCGAGCGGGAGGACAGAACAATGAGCAGTTCTTC. Using reference TRBV5-4 and TRBJ2-1 for the parts outside the CDR3, the full variable domain is ETGVTQSPTHLIKTRGQQVTLRCSSQSGHNTVSWYQQALGQGPQFIFQYYREEENGRGNFPPRFSGLQFPNYSSELNVNALELDDSALYLCASSRAGGQNNEQFFGPGTRLTVL.

The J gene is TRBJ2-2, the V gene TRBV18; possible D gene TRBD1, 5 bases. The germline gives CDR1 KGHSH, CDR2 LQKENI. V was cut by 6 bases and J by 1 base, with 15 bases left in between. The CDR3 extends over 16 amino acids. Here the CDR3 reads CASSLFRQRNTGELFF. Written as DNA, the CDR3 is TGTGCCAGCTCGCTGTTCAGACAGCGGAACACCGGGGAGCTGTTTTTT.

V and J are TRBV20-1 and TRBJ2-1; no clear D gene. The CDR3 totals 11 residues. CDR1 and CDR2 (germline): DFQATT, SNEGSKA (reference sequence). The V end lost 6 bases, the J end lost 11 bases, and 14 bases lay between the germline ends. The CDR3 protein is CSAPDPEKQFF. The CDR3 coding sequence is TGCAGTGCCCCAGACCCCGAAAAGCAGTTCTTC.

The gene calls are TRBV10-2 and TRBJ2-7, with D possibly matching TRBD2 (5 bases). Trimming shortened V by 0 bases and J by 3 bases, and 15 bases separated the two germline ends. The CDR3 is 16 residues long. Germline V lookup: CDR1 WSHSY, CDR2 SAAADI. The chain's CDR3 is CASSESGDYRSYEQYF. In DNA, the CDR3 is TGCGCCAGCAGTGAGTCGGGAGACTACAGAAGCTACGAGCAGTACTTC.

The chain links TRBV27 to TRBJ2-7; 9 positions agree with TRBD2. With 3 bases clipped from V and 0 bases from J, the junction kept 12 bases outside the gene matches. Looked up from germline, CDR1 is MNHEY and CDR2 is SMNVEV (reference sequence). This CDR3 region has 18 residues. The CDR3 DNA follows: TGTGCCAGCAGTTTGGATTTGGCTAGCGGGAACCTCTCCTACGAGCAGTACTTC. Its protein is CASSLDLASGNLSYEQYF.

The V gene is TRBV2, the J gene TRBJ2-7, with 11 bases aligning to TRBD2. Trimming cost V 7 bases and J 1 base; bases outside gene matches: 9. The CDR3 is 16 amino acids. Looked up from germline, CDR1 is SNHLY and CDR2 is FYNNEI. CDR3 amino acids: CASTKNGLAGSYEQYF. The CDR3 nucleotides read TGTGCCAGCACTAAAAACGGACTAGCGGGTTCCTACGAGCAGTACTTC.

This rearrangement joins TRBV5-1 to TRBJ1-1; D is undetermined. V was clipped by 1 base and J by 1 base, with 11 bases between them. There are 15 residues in the CDR3. Germline values: CDR1 SGHRS, CDR2 YFSETQ. The CDR3 loop is CASSLLTGQNTEAFF. CDR3 bases: TGCGCCAGCAGCTTGTTGACCGGGCAGAACACTGAAGCTTTCTTT. The full variable domain, rest sourced from reference TRBV5-1 and TRBJ1-1, is KAGVTQTPRYLIKTRGQQVTLSCSPISGHRSVSWYQQTPGQGLQFLFEYFSETQRNKGNFPGRFSGRQFSNSRSEMNVSTLELGDSALYLCASSLLTGQNTEAFFGQGTRLTVV.

The chain carries TRBV10-1 and TRBJ2-1, with 11 bases identical to TRBD1. Trimming removed 2 bases from V and 8 bases from J; junction bases left unmatched: 8. The CDR3 runs 16 residues. Germline loops: CDR1 WNHNN, CDR2 SYGVQD (reference sequence). This CDR3 is CASSERGGQGADEQFF. CDR3 in DNA: TGCGCCAGCAGTGAGCGTGGAGGACAGGGGGCAGATGAGCAGTTCTTC.